This T cell receptor (beta chain) is drawn from a study of early T cells in non-severe SARS-CoV-2 infection. Whole-study context: Bulk RNA isolated from unsorted whole blood underwent sequencing; chains were not paired.

Trimming cost V 0 bases and J 3 bases, with 10 bases left between them. The CDR3 is 14 amino acids. Per germline, CDR1 SGHRS and CDR2 YFSETQ. Each cDNA molecule carried a unique molecular identifier. Using its own MiXCR run on the 5' RACE reads, TCRdb lists one record per CDR3 protein. Of 80,000 to 100,000 distinct CDR3 sequences detected, more than 9% appear once; the ten largest clones hold approximately 7%. Findings of the study overall: A preference for anti-spike CD8 responses marked VDJdb matching, which missed private and CD4 specificities.

With respect to this clonotype: What it recognizes is unknown.

This sequence originates from an adult who was a healthcare worker with PCR-confirmed SARS-CoV-2 infection or an uninfected control (not recorded which). The V and J genes are TRBV5-1 and TRBJ2-7; possibly TRBD2 for D (6 bases). Specimen: whole blood. The CDR3 nucleotides are TGCGCCAGCAGCTTGGTTAGCGGTTACTACGAGCAGTACTTC. Its protein is CASSLVSGYYEQYF.